These T cell receptor beta chains were read from a single sample in a study of CD8 T cells in Susac syndrome. MiXCR, applied by TCRdb to the immunoSEQ multiplex PCR reads, yields one record per CDR3 protein. Among approximately 280,000 distinct CDR3 sequences listed, around 84% were seen once. Sequenced sample: CD8+ T cells from PBMCs. These TCRs come from a human donor with multiple sclerosis. The CDR3 runs from the conserved cysteine through the conserved F or W. The order of the fields is clone size, J gene, V gene, D gene, CDR3 DNA, CDR3 protein. The D gene is left open where the match is weak. Not every row has a clone size; where given, it reads once, few, many or a size class.

size: -; J: TRBJ2-7; V: TRBV28; D: -; DNA: TGTGCCAGCAGTTTCGCGGCAGGTCAGGTTAAGGGCTACGAGCAGTACTTC; CDR3: CASSFAAGQVKGYEQYF
size: once; J: TRBJ1-6; V: TRBV27; D: TRBD1; DNA: TGTGCCAGCAGTGTCCGACAGGGGGCGGGTTCACCCCTCCACTTT; CDR3: CASSVRQGAGSPLHF
size: -; J: TRBJ2-1; V: TRBV7-7; D: -; DNA: TGTGCTAGCAGCCCTGGGGACGACAATGAGCAGTTCTTC; CDR3: CASSPGDDNEQFF
size: -; J: TRBJ2-7; V: TRBV10-3; D: TRBD2; DNA: TGTGCCATCAAGGGACTAGCGGGAGAGGGAATCTACGAGCAGTACTTC; CDR3: CAIKGLAGEGIYEQYF
size: -; J: TRBJ1-2; V: TRBV3-1; D: TRBD1; DNA: TGTGCCAGCAGCGAGAGTTGGGGAGGGGGCGGCTATGGCTACACCTTC; CDR3: CASSESWGGGGYGYTF
size: -; J: TRBJ2-4; V: TRBV18; D: -; DNA: TGTGCCAGCTCACCACGATTCCGGCCCAGGGTAGCCAAAAACATTCAGTACTTC; CDR3: CASSPRFRPRVAKNIQYF
size: few; J: TRBJ1-1; V: TRBV25-1; D: -; DNA: TGTGCCAGCATGCTCGGTGGGACTGAAGCTTTCTTT; CDR3: CASMLGGTEAFF
size: -; J: TRBJ2-1; V: TRBV27; D: -; DNA: TGTGCCAGCAGTTTCGGGGTTCAGAATGAGCAGTTCTTC; CDR3: CASSFGVQNEQFF
size: -; J: TRBJ1-5; V: TRBV6-1; D: TRBD1; DNA: TGTGCCAGCAGTCTGGGACAGATTAATCAGCCCCAGCATTTT; CDR3: CASSLGQINQPQHF
size: -; J: TRBJ2-1; V: TRBV12-3/TRBV12-4; D: TRBD2; DNA: TGTGCCAGCAGCGGACTAGCGGGAGGGCCATACAATGAGCAGTTCTTC; CDR3: CASSGLAGGPYNEQFF
size: -; J: TRBJ1-1; V: TRBV7-9; D: -; DNA: TGTGCCAGCAGCCGACGGGGCAACACTGAAGCTTTCTTT; CDR3: CASSRRGNTEAFF
size: -; J: TRBJ2-5; V: TRBV5-8; D: TRBD1; DNA: TGTGCCAGCAGGGACAGGGGGTTCGTGACCCAGTACTTC; CDR3: CASRDRGFVTQYF
size: -; J: TRBJ2-7; V: TRBV9; D: TRBD2; DNA: TGTGCCAGCAGCGGAGGAGCGGGACCCTACGAGCAGTACTTC; CDR3: CASSGGAGPYEQYF
size: -; J: TRBJ2-7; V: TRBV12-3/TRBV12-4; D: TRBD1; DNA: TGTGCCAGCAGTTTATCGAACAGGGGCGAGCAGTACTTC; CDR3: CASSLSNRGEQYF
size: -; J: TRBJ1-1; V: TRBV15; D: -; DNA: TGTGCCACCAGCAGTACCTTGGAGGGGCTTGAAGCTTTCTTT; CDR3: CATSSTLEGLEAFF
size: -; J: TRBJ2-3; V: TRBV19; D: TRBD1; DNA: TGTGCCAGTAGCCGCGACAGGGAAGGGTTAGATACGCAGTATTTT; CDR3: CASSRDREGLDTQYF
size: -; J: TRBJ2-7; V: TRBV4-1; D: TRBD1; DNA: TGCGCCAGCAGCGGACAGGGGGCAGGCTACGAGCAGTACTTC; CDR3: CASSGQGAGYEQYF
size: -; J: TRBJ1-5; V: TRBV12-3/TRBV12-4; D: -; DNA: TGTGCCAGCAGTTCTGAGTACAGCAATCAGCCCCAGCATTTT; CDR3: CASSSEYSNQPQHF
size: -; J: TRBJ1-1; V: TRBV4-1; D: -; DNA: TGCGCCAGCAGCCAAGATCGAACGAGCCTGAACACTGAAGCTTTCTTT; CDR3: CASSQDRTSLNTEAFF
size: -; J: TRBJ2-7; V: TRBV13; D: TRBD1; DNA: TGTGCCAGCAGCTCATTCGGACAGGGACTGGGGGAGCAGTACTTC; CDR3: CASSSFGQGLGEQYF
size: -; J: TRBJ2-6; V: TRBV7-9; D: -; DNA: TGTGCCAGCAGCCCCAGGGCTGGGGCCAACGTCCTGACTTTC; CDR3: CASSPRAGANVLTF
size: -; J: TRBJ2-5; V: TRBV20-1; D: TRBD2; DNA: TGCAGTGCTAAGGTCTATCGGGAGGGAGAGACCCAGTACTTC; CDR3: CSAKVYREGETQYF
size: -; J: TRBJ2-1; V: TRBV21-1; D: -; DNA: TGTGCCGCGTCCCGGGACATCAACCGCATCACTGAGCAGTTCTTC; CDR3: CAASRDINRITEQFF
size: -; J: TRBJ2-1; V: TRBV14; D: TRBD1; DNA: TGTGCCAGCAGCCAAGATAGGCGACAGGGGCCCTACAATGAGCAGTTCTTC; CDR3: CASSQDRRQGPYNEQFF
size: -; J: TRBJ2-7; V: TRBV28; D: -; DNA: TGTGCCAGCAGTTTAGTGGTTTTTTCCTACGAGCAGTACTTC; CDR3: CASSLVVFSYEQYF
size: few; J: TRBJ1-2; V: TRBV6-1; D: -; DNA: TGTGCCAGCAGTGAAAAGGGGCCTACTAACTATGGCTACACCTTC; CDR3: CASSEKGPTNYGYTF
size: -; J: TRBJ1-1; V: TRBV19; D: -; DNA: TGTGCCAGTAGTATAGCTGACATGAACACTGAAGCTTTCTTT; CDR3: CASSIADMNTEAFF
size: -; J: TRBJ1-2; V: TRBV6-1; D: -; DNA: TGTGCCAGCAGTGAAGCGCCACGGGTAGCGTATGGCTACACCTTC; CDR3: CASSEAPRVAYGYTF
size: few; J: TRBJ2-7; V: TRBV6-6; D: TRBD1; DNA: TGTGCCAGCAGTTACAATGGACAGGCGTACGAGCAGTACTTC; CDR3: CASSYNGQAYEQYF
size: -; J: TRBJ2-5; V: TRBV4-1; D: TRBD2; DNA: TGCGCCAGCAGCCAACTAGCGGGAGTGGGACAAGAGACCCAGTACTTC; CDR3: CASSQLAGVGQETQYF
size: -; J: TRBJ2-5; V: TRBV10-3; D: TRBD2; DNA: TGTGCCATCAAACGGACTAGCGGGAGAGAGACCCAGTACTTC; CDR3: CAIKRTSGRETQYF
size: once; J: TRBJ1-6; V: TRBV12-3/TRBV12-4; D: -; DNA: TGTGCCAGCACCGAACGGCCGGGTCCTAGCTCCTATAATTCACCCCTCCACTTT; CDR3: CASTERPGPSSYNSPLHF
size: -; J: TRBJ2-1; V: TRBV9; D: TRBD2; DNA: TGTGCCAGCAGCGTAGATCGGACTAGCGGGAGCAATGAGCAGTTCTTC; CDR3: CASSVDRTSGSNEQFF
size: -; J: TRBJ2-6; V: TRBV5-5; D: -; DNA: TGTGCCAGCAGCTCTCTATCAGGGCACCCCTCTGGGGCCAACGTCCTGACTTTC; CDR3: CASSSLSGHPSGANVLTF
size: -; J: TRBJ2-7; V: TRBV27; D: TRBD2; DNA: TGTGCCAGCGGCTTCTACGCGGGACTAGCGGACGGAGTTCCTTACTACGAGCAGTACTTC; CDR3: CASGFYAGLADGVPYYEQYF
size: once; J: TRBJ2-3; V: TRBV6-1; D: TRBD1; DNA: TGTGCCAGCAGTGAAGATGGGACAGGGTTATACACAGATACGCAGTATTTT; CDR3: CASSEDGTGLYTDTQYF
size: -; J: TRBJ2-6; V: TRBV19; D: TRBD1; DNA: TGTGCCAGTAGCGGACAGGCAAACTCTGGGGCCAACGTCCTGACTTTC; CDR3: CASSGQANSGANVLTF
size: once; J: TRBJ2-1; V: TRBV3-1; D: -; DNA: TGTGCCAGCAGCCAAGAGGCGAGATTTTGGCTAGACAATGAGCAGTTCTTC; CDR3: CASSQEARFWLDNEQFF
size: -; J: TRBJ2-1; V: TRBV3-1; D: -; DNA: TGTGCCAGCAGCCAAGAATACGAGGAGGGATACAATGAGCAGTTCTTC; CDR3: CASSQEYEEGYNEQFF
size: -; J: TRBJ2-5; V: TRBV2; D: -; DNA: TGTGCCAGCGACCCTGGAGAGACCCAGTACTTC; CDR3: CASDPGETQYF
size: -; J: TRBJ2-3; V: TRBV6-5; D: TRBD1; DNA: TGTGCCAGCAGTTACTCGAGTTGGGACAGGAGCACAGATACGCAGTATTTT; CDR3: CASSYSSWDRSTDTQYF
size: -; J: TRBJ1-1; V: TRBV2; D: -; DNA: TGTGCCAGCAGTGAAGCAGGGGGGAACACTGAAGCTTTCTTT; CDR3: CASSEAGGNTEAFF
size: -; J: TRBJ2-3; V: TRBV7-3; D: -; DNA: TGTGCCAGCAGCCAGACGGATCTTAGCACAGATACGCAGTATTTT; CDR3: CASSQTDLSTDTQYF
size: -; J: TRBJ1-6; V: TRBV13; D: TRBD1; DNA: TGTGCCAGCAGCTCCAGGGACAGGGCCTCACCCCTCCACTTT; CDR3: CASSSRDRASPLHF
size: -; J: TRBJ1-2; V: TRBV9; D: -; DNA: TGTGCCAGCAGCGCCGAGGGACGGACCTCGGCTGGCTACACCTTC; CDR3: CASSAEGRTSAGYTF
size: once; J: TRBJ2-1; V: TRBV7-3; D: TRBD2; DNA: TGTGCCAGCAGCTTAAACCCGCCCGTGGGAGGGTCCTACAATGAGCAGTTCTTC; CDR3: CASSLNPPVGGSYNEQFF
size: -; J: TRBJ1-6; V: TRBV25-1; D: -; DNA: TGTGCCAGCAGCGAGGCGGCGAATTCACCCCTCCACTTT; CDR3: CASSEAANSPLHF
size: -; J: TRBJ1-5; V: TRBV20-1; D: -; DNA: TGCAGTGCTAGAGACCCCGGGACTGAGGGTCAGCCCCAGCATTTT; CDR3: CSARDPGTEGQPQHF
size: -; J: TRBJ2-2; V: TRBV10-3; D: -; DNA: TGTGCCGTCCTATCCACACAGGGATGGAACACCGGGGAGCTGTTTTTT; CDR3: CAVLSTQGWNTGELFF
size: -; J: TRBJ1-2; V: TRBV9; D: -; DNA: TGTGCCAGCAGCGCTCCCCTCCCTAAAGATGGCTACACCTTC; CDR3: CASSAPLPKDGYTF
size: -; J: TRBJ1-1; V: TRBV5-1; D: TRBD1; DNA: TGCGCCAGCAGACTTCAGGGGGCAACTTATCGGGGCACTGAAGCTTTCTTT; CDR3: CASRLQGATYRGTEAFF
size: -; J: TRBJ2-1; V: TRBV3-1; D: -; DNA: TGTGCCAGCAGCCCCTCGGGGCCCGCGGAAGAGACCTTTTACAATGAGCAGTTCTTC; CDR3: CASSPSGPAEETFYNEQFF
size: -; J: TRBJ1-6; V: TRBV9; D: TRBD1; DNA: TGTGCCAGCAGCCCTAGGGACAGGAGCTATAATTCACCCCTCCACTTT; CDR3: CASSPRDRSYNSPLHF
size: -; J: TRBJ2-2; V: TRBV28; D: -; DNA: TGTGCCAGCAGTTTTACTATCTCGAACACCGGGGAGCTGTTTTTT; CDR3: CASSFTISNTGELFF
size: few; J: TRBJ2-5; V: TRBV27; D: TRBD1; DNA: TGTGCCAGCTCAATCGACAGGGGTCAGACCCAGTACTTC; CDR3: CASSIDRGQTQYF